One and the same sample provided the 13 T cell receptor beta chains below, sequenced in a study of identical twins. TCRdb reanalysed the 5' RACE reads using MiXCR and keeps one entry per CDR3 protein. This sample yields approximately 490,000 distinct CDR3 sequences, of which about 20% are seen a single time; about 0.5% belongs to the top ten. The sample also formed part of further work on yellow fever vaccine responses in identical twins.

The specimen sequenced was CD4+ T cells sorted from blood. These receptor sequences come from a young woman in good health.

This clonotype has more than one count but fewer than ten. The genes are TRBV20-1 and TRBJ2-5; possibly TRBD1 for D (7 bases). In germline, CDR1 is DFQATT, CDR2 SNEGSKA (reference sequence). V gave up 6 bases and J gave up 4 bases, with 21 bases separating them. The length of the CDR3 is 15 residues. CDR3 sequence (DNA): TGCAGTGCCGTCAGCCCAGGGGGGCCTGGAGAGACCCAGTACTTC. Protein sequence: CSAVSPGGPGETQYF.

This clonotype was counted only a few times. V usage is TRBV7-7 and J usage is TRBJ2-2; the match to TRBD2 covers 9 bases. Germline CDR1 is SSHAT and CDR2 is FNYEAQ (reference sequence). The CDR3 totals 17 residues. Germline trimming cut 5 bases from V and 6 bases from J; bases unmatched to any gene: 13. For the CDR3, the DNA is TGTGCCAGCAGCCCGCGGGTAGCGGGAGTTTGGGCCGGGGAGCTGTTTTTT. Its protein product is CASSPRVAGVWAGELFF.

This clonotype occurred a few times. The chain uses TRBV20-1 and TRBJ2-3, with unresolved D. The CDR3 sequence is 12 residues long. Trimming pared 6 bases from V and 2 bases from J, leaving 9 bases between. Germline CDR1 DFQATT, CDR2 SNEGSKA (reference sequence). DNA of the CDR3: TGCAGTGCCAAGGGCAACACAGATACGCAGTATTTT. Its protein product is CSAKGNTDTQYF.

The J gene is TRBJ1-2, the V gene TRBV10-3, with D unclear. CDR3 length: 13 amino acids. Per the germline V gene, CDR1 is ENHRY and CDR2 is SYGVKD. The V gene lost 4 bases and the J gene lost 4 bases, with 10 bases spanning the gap. CDR3 sequence reads: CAISAEGSYGYTF. DNA of the CDR3: TGTGCCATCAGTGCGGAGGGTTCCTATGGCTACACCTTC.

The J gene is TRBJ2-7, the V gene TRBV5-1; 9 nucleotides agree with TRBD1. Germline V gene sequence: CDR1 SGHRS, CDR2 YFSETQ. V lost 0 bases to trimming and J lost 5 bases; unmatched junction nucleotides: 3. CDR3 length equals 14 residues. This chain's CDR3 is CASSLGDRAHEQYV. CDR3 DNA: TGCGCCAGCAGCTTGGGGGACAGGGCCCACGAGCAGTACGTC.

A few counts support this clonotype. V usage is TRBV5-1 and J usage is TRBJ2-2, with 8 bases lining up with TRBD2. V was clipped by 0 bases and J by 7 bases; unmatched bases: 8. This CDR3 region has 16 residues. The germline CDR1 and CDR2 sequences are SGHRS and YFSETQ. The CDR3 DNA is TGCGCCAGCAGCTTGGCCTTGCGGGGGGCCAGCGGGGAGCTGTTTTTT. It translates to CASSLALRGASGELFF. The full variable domain, in which reference TRBV5-1 and TRBJ2-2 provide the parts outside the CDR3, is KAGVTQTPRYLIKTRGQQVTLSCSPISGHRSVSWYQQTPGQGLQFLFEYFSETQRNKGNFPGRFSGRQFSNSRSEMNVSTLELGDSALYLCASSLALRGASGELFFGEGSRLTVL.

The V and J genes are TRBV11-3 and TRBJ2-5; TRBD2 matches 11 bases. The germline CDR1 and CDR2 sequences are SGHNT and YENEEA. The CDR3 runs 16 residues. Trimming cost V 7 bases and J 4 bases; bases outside gene matches: 11. CDR3 bases: TGTGCCAGCACCCGAGATAGCGGGGGGGCGGGAGAGACCCAGTACTTC. It translates to CASTRDSGGAGETQYF.

This clonotype was detected only a few times. The genes are TRBV15 and TRBJ2-1; 8 bases align to TRBD2. J lost 4 bases, V lost 7 bases, and 6 bases had no gene match. The CDR3 length is 14 residues. Germline V gene lookup returns CDR1 LNHNV and CDR2 YYDKDF (reference sequence). The DNA of the CDR3 is TGTGCCACCACCCCGAGCGGGAGTTACAATGAGCAGTTCTTC. Protein product: CATTPSGSYNEQFF.

On this clonotype: Germline and junction disagree at one end, which may indicate a read error. This chain uses TRBV3-1 with TRBJ2-2, with TRBD2 matching over 7 bases. The length of the CDR3 is 18 residues. CDR1 and CDR2 (germline): LGHDT, YNNKEL (reference sequence). The CDR3 protein is CACSQVRRGKRGTGELFF. The CDR3 DNA is TGTGCCTGCAGCCAAGTGCGGCGGGGGAAGCGAGGCACCGGGGAGCTGTTTTTT.

The chain combines TRBV28 with TRBJ1-6; TRBD1 matches 7 bases. CDR1 and CDR2 from the germline V gene are MDHEN and SYDVKM. CDR3 size: 15 residues. With 5 bases clipped from V and 6 bases from J, the junction kept 7 bases outside the gene matches. This CDR3 is CASSPQGTGNSPLHF. The CDR3 region has the DNA TGTGCCAGCAGTCCACAGGGGACGGGTAATTCACCCCTCCACTTT.

This clonotype was observed a few times. The chain uses TRBV28 and TRBJ1-1; D perhaps matches TRBD1 (6 bases). Trimming pared 5 bases from V and 4 bases from J, leaving 14 bases between. The CDR3 spans 14 residues. The germline gives CDR1 MDHEN, CDR2 SYDVKM. CDR3 loop: CASSHVQGSTEAFF. The CDR3, as DNA: TGTGCCAGCAGTCATGTGCAGGGGTCCACTGAAGCTTTCTTT.

This clonotype was seen a handful of times. The chain uses TRBV6-5 and TRBJ2-1; D is possibly TRBD2 (6 bases). Germline V gives CDR1 MNHEY, CDR2 SVGAGI. With 6 bases removed from V and 13 bases from J, the gap between germline ends came to 16 bases. This CDR3 is built from 12 residues. CDR3 nucleotide sequence: TGTGCCAGCAGACCCTTGGGCGGGACCCAGTTCTTC. It is translated as CASRPLGGTQFF.

This clonotype was recorded a few times. The chain recombines TRBV7-9 with TRBJ2-3, with D possibly TRBD2 on 5 matching bases. V lost 1 base to trimming and J lost 4 bases, with 12 bases between them. From germline, CDR1 is SEHNR and CDR2 FQNEAQ (reference sequence). The CDR3 has 15 amino acids. Here the CDR3 reads CASSLDPGLPDTQYF. The DNA for the CDR3 is TGTGCCAGCAGCTTAGACCCTGGACTCCCAGATACGCAGTATTTT.